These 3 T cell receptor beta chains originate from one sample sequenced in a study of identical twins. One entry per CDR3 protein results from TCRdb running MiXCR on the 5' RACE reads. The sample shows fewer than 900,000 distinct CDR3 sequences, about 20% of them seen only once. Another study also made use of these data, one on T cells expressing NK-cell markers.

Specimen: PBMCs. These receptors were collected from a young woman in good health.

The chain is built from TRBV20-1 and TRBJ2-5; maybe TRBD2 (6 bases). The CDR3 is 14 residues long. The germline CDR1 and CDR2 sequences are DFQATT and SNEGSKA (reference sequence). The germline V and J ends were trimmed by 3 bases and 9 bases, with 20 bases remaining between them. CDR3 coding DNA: TGCAGTGCTAGGACGACTAGGTCAAATTGGGCCCAGTACTTC. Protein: CSARTTRSNWAQYF.

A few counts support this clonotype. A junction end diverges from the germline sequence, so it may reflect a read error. The CDR3 region has the DNA TGTGCCAGCACTTTAACGTACGGGAGTGGAAACATTCAGTACTTC. Protein product: CASTLTYGSGNIQYF. V usage is TRBV12-3 or TRBV12-4 and J usage is TRBJ2-4, with D possibly being TRBD2 (6 bases). The CDR3 is 15 amino acids.

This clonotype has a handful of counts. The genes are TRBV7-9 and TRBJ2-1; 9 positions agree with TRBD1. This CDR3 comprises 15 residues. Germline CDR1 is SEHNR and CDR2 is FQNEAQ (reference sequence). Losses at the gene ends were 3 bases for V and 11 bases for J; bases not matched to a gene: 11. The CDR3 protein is CASSFMDRGVGKQFF. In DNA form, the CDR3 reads TGTGCCAGCAGCTTCATGGACAGGGGTGTGGGGAAGCAGTTCTTC.